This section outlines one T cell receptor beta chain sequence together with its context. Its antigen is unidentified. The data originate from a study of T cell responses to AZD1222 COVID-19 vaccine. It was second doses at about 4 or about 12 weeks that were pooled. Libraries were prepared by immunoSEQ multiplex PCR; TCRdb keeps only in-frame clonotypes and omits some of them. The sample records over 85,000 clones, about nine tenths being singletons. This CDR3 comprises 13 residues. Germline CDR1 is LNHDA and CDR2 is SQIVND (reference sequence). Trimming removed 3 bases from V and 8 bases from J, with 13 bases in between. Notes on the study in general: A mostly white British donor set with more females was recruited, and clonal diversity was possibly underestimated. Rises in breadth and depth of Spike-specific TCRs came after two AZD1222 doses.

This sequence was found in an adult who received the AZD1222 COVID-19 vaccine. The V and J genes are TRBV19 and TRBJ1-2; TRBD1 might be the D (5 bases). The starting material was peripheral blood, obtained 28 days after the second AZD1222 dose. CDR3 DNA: TGTGCCAGTAGTATCCCACCAGGGAGCGGCTACACCTTC. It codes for CASSIPPGSGYTF.